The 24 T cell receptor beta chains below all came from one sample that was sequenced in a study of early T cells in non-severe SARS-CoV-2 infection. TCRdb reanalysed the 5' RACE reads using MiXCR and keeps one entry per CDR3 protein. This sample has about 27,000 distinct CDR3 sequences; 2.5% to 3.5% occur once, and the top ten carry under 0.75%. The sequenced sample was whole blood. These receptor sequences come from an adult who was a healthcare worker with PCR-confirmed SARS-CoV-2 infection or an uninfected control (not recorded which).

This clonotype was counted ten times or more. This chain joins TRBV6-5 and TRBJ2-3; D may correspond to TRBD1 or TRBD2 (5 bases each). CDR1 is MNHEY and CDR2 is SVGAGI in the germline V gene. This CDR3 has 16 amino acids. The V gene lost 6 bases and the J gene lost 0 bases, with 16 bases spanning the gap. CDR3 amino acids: CASRGRRGISTDTQYF. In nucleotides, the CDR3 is TGTGCCAGCAGGGGTCGTCGGGGCATAAGCACAGATACGCAGTATTTT.

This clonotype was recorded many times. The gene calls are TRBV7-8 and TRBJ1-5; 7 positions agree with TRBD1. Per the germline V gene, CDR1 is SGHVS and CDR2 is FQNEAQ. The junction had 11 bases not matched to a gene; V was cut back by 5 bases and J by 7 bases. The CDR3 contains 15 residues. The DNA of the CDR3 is TGTGCCAGCAGCCAAAGAGGGACAGCGTCCCAGCCCCAGCATTTT. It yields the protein CASSQRGTASQPQHF. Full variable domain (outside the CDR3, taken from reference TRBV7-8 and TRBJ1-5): GAGVSQSPRYKVAKRGQDVALRCDPISGHVSLFWYQQALGQGPEFLTYFQNEAQLDKSGLPSDRFFAERPEGSVSTLKIQRTQQEDSAVYLCASSQRGTASQPQHFGDGTRLSIL.

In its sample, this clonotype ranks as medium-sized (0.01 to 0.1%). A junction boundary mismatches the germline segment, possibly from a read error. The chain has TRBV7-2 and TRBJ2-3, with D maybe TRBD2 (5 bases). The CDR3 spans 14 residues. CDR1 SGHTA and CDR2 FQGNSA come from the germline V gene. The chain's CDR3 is CASSLRASRDTQYF. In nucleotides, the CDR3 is TGTGCCAGCAGCTTGCGGGCTAGCAGAGATACGCAGTATTTT.

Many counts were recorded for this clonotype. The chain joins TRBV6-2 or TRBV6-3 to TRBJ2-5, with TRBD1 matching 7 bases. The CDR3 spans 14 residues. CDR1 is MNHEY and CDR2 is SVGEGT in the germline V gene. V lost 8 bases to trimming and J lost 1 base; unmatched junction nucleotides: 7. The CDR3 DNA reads TGTGCCAGCTGCTCTGACAGGGTCCAAGAGACCCAGTACTTC. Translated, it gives CASCSDRVQETQYF.

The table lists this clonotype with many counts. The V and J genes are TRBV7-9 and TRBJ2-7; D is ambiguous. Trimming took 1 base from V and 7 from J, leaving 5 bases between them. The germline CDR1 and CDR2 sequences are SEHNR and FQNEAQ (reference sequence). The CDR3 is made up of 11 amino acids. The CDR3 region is CASSLDREQYV. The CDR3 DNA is TGTGCCAGCAGCTTAGATCGTGAGCAGTACGTC.

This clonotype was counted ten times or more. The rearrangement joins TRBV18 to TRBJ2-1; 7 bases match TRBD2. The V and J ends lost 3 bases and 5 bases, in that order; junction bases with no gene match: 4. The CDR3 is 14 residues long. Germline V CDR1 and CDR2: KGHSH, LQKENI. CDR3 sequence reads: CASSPRRENNEQFF. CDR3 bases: TGTGCCAGCTCACCGAGGCGGGAGAACAATGAGCAGTTCTTC.

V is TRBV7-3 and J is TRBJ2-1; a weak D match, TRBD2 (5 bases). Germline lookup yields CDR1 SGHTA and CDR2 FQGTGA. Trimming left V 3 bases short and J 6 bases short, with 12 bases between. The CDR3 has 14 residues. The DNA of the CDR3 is TGTGCCAGCAGCTTGCGGACTTCTCCCAATGAGCAGTTCTTC. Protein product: CASSLRTSPNEQFF.

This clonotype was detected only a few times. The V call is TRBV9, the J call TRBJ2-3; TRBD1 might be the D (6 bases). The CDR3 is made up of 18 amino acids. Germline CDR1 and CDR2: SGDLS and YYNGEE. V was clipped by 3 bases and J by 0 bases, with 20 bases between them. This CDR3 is CASSDRAHRQASTDTQYF. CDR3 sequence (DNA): TGTGCCAGCAGCGACAGGGCCCATCGGCAGGCAAGCACAGATACGCAGTATTTT.

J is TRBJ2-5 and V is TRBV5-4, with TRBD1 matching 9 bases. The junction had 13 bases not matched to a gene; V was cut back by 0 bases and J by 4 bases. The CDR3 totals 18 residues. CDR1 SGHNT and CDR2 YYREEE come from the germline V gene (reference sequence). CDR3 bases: TGTGCCAGCAGCTTGGGAGGTTGGGGACAGGGACAAGCAGAGACCCAGTACTTC. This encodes CASSLGGWGQGQAETQYF.

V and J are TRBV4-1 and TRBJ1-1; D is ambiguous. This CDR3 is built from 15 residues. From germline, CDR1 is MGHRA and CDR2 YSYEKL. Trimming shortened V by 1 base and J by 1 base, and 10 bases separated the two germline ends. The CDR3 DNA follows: TGCGCCAGCAGCCAAGCCCCAACGGAGAACACTGAAGCTTTCTTT. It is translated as CASSQAPTENTEAFF.

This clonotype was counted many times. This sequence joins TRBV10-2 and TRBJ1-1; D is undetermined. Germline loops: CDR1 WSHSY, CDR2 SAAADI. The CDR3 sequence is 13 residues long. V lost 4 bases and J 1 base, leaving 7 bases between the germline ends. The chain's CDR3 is CASSVVGNTEAFF. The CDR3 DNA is TGCGCCAGCAGTGTCGTAGGGAACACTGAAGCTTTCTTT.

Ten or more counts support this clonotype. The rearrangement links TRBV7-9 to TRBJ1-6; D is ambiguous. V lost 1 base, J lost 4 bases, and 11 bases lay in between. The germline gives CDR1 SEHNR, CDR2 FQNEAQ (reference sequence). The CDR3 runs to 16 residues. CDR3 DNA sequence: TGTGCCAGCAGCTTAGGTGCGGGGTTTTATAATTCACCCCTCCACTTT. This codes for CASSLGAGFYNSPLHF.

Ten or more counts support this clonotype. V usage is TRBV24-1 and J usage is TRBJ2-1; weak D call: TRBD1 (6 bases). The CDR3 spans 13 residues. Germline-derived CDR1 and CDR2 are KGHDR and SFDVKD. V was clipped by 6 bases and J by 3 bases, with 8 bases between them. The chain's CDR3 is CATSLDSYNEQFF. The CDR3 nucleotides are TGTGCCACCAGTCTGGACAGCTACAATGAGCAGTTCTTC.

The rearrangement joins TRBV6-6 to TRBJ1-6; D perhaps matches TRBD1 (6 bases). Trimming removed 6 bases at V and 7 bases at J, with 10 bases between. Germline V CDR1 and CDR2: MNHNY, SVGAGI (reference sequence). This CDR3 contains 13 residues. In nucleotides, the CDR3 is TGTGCCAGCAGGACAGGAAAAAATTCACCCCTCCACTTT. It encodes CASRTGKNSPLHF.

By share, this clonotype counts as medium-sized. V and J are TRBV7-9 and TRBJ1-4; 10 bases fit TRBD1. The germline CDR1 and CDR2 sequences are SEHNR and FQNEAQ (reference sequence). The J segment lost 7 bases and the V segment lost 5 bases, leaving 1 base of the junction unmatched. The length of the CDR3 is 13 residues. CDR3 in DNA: TGTGCCAGCAGCCGGGACAGGGGTGAAAAACTGTTTTTT. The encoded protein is CASSRDRGEKLFF.

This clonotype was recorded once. CDR3 sequence: CASSLGDSAKNIQYF. For the CDR3, the DNA is TGTGCCAGCAGCTTAGGGGACTCTGCCAAAAACATTCAGTACTTC. The V call is TRBV7-9, the J call TRBJ2-4; D might be TRBD2 (6 bases). Germline CDR1 SEHNR, CDR2 FQNEAQ (reference sequence). V lost 1 base, J lost 1 base, and 8 bases lay in between. This CDR3 comprises 15 residues.

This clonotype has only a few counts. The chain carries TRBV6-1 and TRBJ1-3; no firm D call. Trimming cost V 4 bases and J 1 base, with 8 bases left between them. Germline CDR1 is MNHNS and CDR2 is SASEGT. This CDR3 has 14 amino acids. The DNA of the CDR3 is TGTGCCAGCAGTGTTCGGATTTCTGGAAACACCATATATTTT. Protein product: CASSVRISGNTIYF.

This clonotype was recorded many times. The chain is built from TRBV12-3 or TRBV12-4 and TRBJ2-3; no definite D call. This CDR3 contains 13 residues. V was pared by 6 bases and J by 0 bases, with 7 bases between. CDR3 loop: CASRLRSTDTQYF. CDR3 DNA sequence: TGTGCCAGCAGGTTGAGAAGCACAGATACGCAGTATTTT.

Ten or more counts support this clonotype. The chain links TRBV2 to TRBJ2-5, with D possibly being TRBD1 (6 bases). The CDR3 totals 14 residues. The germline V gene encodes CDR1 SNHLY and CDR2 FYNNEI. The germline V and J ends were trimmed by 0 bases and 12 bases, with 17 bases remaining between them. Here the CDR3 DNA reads TGTGCCAGCAGTGAAGCTAGCGTTGGTCGGGACAAGTACTTC. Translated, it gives CASSEASVGRDKYF.

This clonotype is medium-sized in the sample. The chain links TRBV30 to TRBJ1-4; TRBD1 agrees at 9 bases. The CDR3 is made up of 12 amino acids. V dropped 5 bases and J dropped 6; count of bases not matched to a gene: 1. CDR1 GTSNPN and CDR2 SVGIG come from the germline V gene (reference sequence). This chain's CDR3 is CAWDRGDEKLFF. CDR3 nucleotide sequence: TGTGCCTGGGACAGGGGGGATGAAAAACTGTTTTTT.

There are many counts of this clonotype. In DNA form, the CDR3 reads TGTGCCAGCAGCTTAGGCTGCCCAAAGCCAGGGCTCCTGGTAGATGAGCAGTACGTC. Encoded protein: CASSLGCPKPGLLVDEQYV. This sequence joins TRBV7-9 and TRBJ2-7; possible D gene TRBD1, 5 bases. The CDR3 consists of 19 residues. Germline loops: CDR1 SEHNR, CDR2 FQNEAQ (reference sequence). The V and J ends lost 1 base and 7 bases respectively, with 29 bases between them.

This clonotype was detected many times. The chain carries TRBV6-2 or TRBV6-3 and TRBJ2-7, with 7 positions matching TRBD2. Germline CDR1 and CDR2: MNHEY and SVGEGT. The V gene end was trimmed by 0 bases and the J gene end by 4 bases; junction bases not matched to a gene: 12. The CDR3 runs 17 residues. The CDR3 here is CASSYSASGLGGYEQYV. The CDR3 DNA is TGTGCCAGCAGTTACTCCGCCTCGGGACTGGGGGGGTACGAGCAGTACGTC.

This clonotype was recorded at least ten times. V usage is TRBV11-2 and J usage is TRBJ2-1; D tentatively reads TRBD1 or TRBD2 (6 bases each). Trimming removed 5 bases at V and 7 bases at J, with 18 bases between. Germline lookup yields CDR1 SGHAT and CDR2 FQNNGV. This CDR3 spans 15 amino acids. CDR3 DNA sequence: TGTGCCAGCAGCCCTGTCCGGGGGCTATCGAATGAGCAGTTCTTC. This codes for CASSPVRGLSNEQFF.

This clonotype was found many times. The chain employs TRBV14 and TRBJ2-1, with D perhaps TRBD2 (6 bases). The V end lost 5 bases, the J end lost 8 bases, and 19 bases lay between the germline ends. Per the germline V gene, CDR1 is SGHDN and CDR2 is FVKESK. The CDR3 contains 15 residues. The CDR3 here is CASSKTGVLGDEQFF. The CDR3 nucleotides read TGTGCCAGCAGCAAAACGGGAGTGCTCGGGGATGAGCAGTTCTTC.